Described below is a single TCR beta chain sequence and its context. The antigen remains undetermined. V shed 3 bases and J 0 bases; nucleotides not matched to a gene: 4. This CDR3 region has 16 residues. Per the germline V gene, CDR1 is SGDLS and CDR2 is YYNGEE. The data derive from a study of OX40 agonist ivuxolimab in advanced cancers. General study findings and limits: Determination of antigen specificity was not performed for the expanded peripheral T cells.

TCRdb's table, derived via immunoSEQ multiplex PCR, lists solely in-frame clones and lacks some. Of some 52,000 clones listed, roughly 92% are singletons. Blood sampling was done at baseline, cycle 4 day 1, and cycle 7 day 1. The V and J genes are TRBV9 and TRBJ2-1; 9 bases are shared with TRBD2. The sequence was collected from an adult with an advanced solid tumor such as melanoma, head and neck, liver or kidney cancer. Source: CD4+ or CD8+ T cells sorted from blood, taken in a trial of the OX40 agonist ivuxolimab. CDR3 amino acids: CASSGPTSGSYNEQFF. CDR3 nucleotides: TGTGCCAGCAGCGGACCGACTAGCGGCTCCTACAATGAGCAGTTCTTC.